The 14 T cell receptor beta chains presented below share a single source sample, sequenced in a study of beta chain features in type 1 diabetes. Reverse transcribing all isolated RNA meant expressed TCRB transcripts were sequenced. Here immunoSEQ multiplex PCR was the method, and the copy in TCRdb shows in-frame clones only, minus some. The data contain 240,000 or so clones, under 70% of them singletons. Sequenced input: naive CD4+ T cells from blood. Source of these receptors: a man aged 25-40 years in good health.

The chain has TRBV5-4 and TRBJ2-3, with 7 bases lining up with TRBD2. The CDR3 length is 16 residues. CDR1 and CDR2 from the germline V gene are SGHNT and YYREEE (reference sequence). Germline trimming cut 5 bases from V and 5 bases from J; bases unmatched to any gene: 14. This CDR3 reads CASSAPSSGSVDTQYF. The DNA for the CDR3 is TGTGCCAGCAGTGCCCCGAGTAGCGGGTCTGTAGATACGCAGTATTTT.

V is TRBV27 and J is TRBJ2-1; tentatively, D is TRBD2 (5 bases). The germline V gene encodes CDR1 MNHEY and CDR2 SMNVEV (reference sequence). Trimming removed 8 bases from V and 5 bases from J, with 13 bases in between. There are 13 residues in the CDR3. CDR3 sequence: CASQDWDNNEQFF. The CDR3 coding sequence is TGTGCCAGCCAGGACTGGGATAACAATGAGCAGTTCTTC.

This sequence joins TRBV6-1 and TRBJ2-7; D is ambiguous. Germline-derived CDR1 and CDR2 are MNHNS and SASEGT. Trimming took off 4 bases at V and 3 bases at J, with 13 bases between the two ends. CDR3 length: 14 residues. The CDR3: CASSASWSVYEQYF. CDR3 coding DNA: TGTGCCAGCAGTGCGTCGTGGTCGGTCTACGAGCAGTACTTC.

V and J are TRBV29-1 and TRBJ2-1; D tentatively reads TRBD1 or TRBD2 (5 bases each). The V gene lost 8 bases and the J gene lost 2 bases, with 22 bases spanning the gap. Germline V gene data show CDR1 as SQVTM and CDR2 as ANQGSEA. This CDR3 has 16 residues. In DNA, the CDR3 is TGCAGCATTATAGGGGTGGCTAGCATCACCTACAATGAGCAGTTCTTC. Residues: CSIIGVASITYNEQFF.

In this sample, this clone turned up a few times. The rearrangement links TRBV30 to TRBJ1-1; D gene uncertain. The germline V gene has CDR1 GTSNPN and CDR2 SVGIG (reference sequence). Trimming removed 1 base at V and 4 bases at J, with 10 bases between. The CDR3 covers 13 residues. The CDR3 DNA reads TGTGCCTGGAGTGCTGCCGAGGGCACTGAAGCTTTCTTT. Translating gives CAWSAAEGTEAFF.

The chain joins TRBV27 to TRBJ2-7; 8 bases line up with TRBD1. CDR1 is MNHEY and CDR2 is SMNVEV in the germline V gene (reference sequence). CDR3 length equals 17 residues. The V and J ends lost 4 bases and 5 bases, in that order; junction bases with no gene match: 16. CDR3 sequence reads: CASSSPFRQGRRNEQYF. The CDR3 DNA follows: TGTGCCAGCAGTTCTCCATTCCGACAGGGGCGGAGGAACGAGCAGTACTTC.

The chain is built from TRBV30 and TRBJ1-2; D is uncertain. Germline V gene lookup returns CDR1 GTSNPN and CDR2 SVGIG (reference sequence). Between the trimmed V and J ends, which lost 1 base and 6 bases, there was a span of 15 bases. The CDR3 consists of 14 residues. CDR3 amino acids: CAWSALSETDGYTF. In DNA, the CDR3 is TGTGCCTGGAGTGCCCTTTCAGAGACGGATGGCTACACCTTC.

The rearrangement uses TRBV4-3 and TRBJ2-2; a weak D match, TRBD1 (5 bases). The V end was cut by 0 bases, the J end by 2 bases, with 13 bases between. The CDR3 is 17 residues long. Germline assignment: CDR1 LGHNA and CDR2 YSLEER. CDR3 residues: CASSQEGVVPNTGELFF. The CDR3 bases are TGCGCCAGCAGCCAAGAAGGGGTTGTCCCTAACACCGGGGAGCTGTTTTTT.

CDR3 sequence reads: CACVTGRSPLHF. DNA for the CDR3: TGTGCCTGTGTGACAGGGAGATCACCCCTCCACTTT. The J gene is TRBJ1-6, the V gene TRBV30, with 7 bases identical to TRBD1. CDR3 size: 12 residues. Germline V gene data show CDR1 as GTSNPN and CDR2 as SVGIG (reference sequence). Trimming took 6 bases from V and 10 from J; bases not matched to a gene: 6.

The CDR3 region has the DNA TGCGCCAGCAGCCAACCTCAGGGGGCTGACTATGGCTACACCTTC. This encodes CASSQPQGADYGYTF. The chain has TRBV4-1 and TRBJ1-2; 8 bases are a match to TRBD1. The CDR3 is 15 amino acids. CDR1 MGHRA and CDR2 YSYEKL come from the germline V gene. The trim removed 2 bases at V and 3 bases at J, leaving 5 bases unmatched.

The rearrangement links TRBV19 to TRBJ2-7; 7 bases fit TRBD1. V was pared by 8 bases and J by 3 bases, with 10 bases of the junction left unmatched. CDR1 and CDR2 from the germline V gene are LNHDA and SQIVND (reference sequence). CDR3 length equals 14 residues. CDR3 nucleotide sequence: TGTGCCAGTCACAAGGGGGACAGATACTACGAGCAGTACTTC. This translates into CASHKGDRYYEQYF.

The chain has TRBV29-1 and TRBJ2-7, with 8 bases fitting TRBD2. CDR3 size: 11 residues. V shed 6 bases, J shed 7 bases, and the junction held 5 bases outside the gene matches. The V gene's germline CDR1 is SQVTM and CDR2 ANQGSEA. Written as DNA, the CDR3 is TGCAGCGTCGCTTCGGGGGGGGAGCAGTACTTC. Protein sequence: CSVASGGEQYF.

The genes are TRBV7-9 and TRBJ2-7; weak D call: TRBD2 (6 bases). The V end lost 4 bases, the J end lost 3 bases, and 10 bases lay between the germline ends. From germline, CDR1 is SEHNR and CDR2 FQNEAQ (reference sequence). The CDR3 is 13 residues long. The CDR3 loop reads CASSSRGYYEQYF. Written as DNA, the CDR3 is TGTGCCAGCAGCTCCCGGGGGTACTACGAGCAGTACTTC.

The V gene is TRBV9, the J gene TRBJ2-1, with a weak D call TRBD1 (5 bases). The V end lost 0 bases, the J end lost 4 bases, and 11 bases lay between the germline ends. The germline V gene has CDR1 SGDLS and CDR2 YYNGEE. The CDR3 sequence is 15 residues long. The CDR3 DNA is TGTGCCAGCAGCGTAGAGGGGAATGGATACAATGAGCAGTTCTTC. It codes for CASSVEGNGYNEQFF.